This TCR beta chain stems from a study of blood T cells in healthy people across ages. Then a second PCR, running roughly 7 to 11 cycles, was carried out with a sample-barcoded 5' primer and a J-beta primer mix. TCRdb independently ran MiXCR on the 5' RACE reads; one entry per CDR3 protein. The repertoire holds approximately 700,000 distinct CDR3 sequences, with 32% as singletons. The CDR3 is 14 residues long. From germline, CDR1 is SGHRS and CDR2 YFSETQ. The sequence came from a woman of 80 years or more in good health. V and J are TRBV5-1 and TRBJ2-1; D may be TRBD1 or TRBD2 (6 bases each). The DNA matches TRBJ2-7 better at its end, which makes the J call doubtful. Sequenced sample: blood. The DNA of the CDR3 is TGCGCCAGCAGTGTCCAGGGGACTTCCTACGAGCAGTACTTC. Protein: CASSVQGTSYEQYF.